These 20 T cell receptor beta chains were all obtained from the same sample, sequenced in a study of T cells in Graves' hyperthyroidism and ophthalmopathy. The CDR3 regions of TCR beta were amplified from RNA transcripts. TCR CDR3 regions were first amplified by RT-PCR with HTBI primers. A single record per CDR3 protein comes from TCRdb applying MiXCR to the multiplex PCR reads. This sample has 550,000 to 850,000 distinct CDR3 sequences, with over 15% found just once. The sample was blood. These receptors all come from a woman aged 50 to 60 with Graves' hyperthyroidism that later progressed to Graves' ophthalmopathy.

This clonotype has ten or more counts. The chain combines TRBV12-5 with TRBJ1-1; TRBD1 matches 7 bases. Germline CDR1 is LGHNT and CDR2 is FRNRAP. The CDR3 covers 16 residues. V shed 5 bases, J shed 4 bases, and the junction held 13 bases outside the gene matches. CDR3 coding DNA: TGTGCTAGTGGTGCGGACAGGCCCACGATACCCACTGAAGCTTTCTTT. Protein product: CASGADRPTIPTEAFF.

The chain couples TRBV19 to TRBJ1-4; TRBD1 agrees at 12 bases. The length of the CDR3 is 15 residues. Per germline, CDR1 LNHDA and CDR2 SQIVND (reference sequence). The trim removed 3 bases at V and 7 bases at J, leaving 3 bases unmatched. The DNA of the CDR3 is TGTGCCAGTAGTATTCGGGACAGGGGGCTTGAAAAACTGTTTTTT. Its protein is CASSIRDRGLEKLFF.

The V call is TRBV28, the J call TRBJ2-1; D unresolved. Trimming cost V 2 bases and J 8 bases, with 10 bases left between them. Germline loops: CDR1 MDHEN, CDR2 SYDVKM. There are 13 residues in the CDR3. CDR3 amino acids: CASSLARPHEQFF. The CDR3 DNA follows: TGTGCCAGCAGTTTAGCCCGCCCCCATGAGCAGTTCTTC. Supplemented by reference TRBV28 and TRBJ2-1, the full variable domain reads DVKVTQSSRYLVKRTGEKVFLECVQDMDHENMFWYRQDPGLGLRLIYFSYDVKMKEKGDIPEGYSVSREKKERFSLILESASTNQTSMYLCASSLARPHEQFFGPGTRLTVL.

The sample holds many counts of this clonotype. The CDR3 bases are TGTGCCAGCAGTGAAGTGAGGCAGCTTAATTCACCCCTCCACTTT. Amino acids: CASSEVRQLNSPLHF. The chain employs TRBV2 and TRBJ1-6, with unresolved D. V lost 1 base to trimming and J lost 6 bases, with 10 bases between them. Germline values: CDR1 SNHLY, CDR2 FYNNEI. CDR3 length: 15 amino acids.

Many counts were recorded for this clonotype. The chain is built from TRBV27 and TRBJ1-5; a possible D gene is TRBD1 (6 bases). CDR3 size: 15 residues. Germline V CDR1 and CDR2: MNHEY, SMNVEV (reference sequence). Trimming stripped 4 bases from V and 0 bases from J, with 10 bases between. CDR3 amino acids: CASSSDSYSNQPQHF. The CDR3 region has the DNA TGTGCCAGCAGTTCGGACAGTTATAGCAATCAGCCCCAGCATTTT.

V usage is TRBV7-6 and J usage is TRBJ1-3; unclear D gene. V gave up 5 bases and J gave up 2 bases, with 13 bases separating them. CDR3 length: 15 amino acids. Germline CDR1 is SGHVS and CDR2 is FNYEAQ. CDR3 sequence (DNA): TGTGCCAGCAGCCCCATTCTGGGAACTGGAAACACCATATATTTT. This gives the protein CASSPILGTGNTIYF.

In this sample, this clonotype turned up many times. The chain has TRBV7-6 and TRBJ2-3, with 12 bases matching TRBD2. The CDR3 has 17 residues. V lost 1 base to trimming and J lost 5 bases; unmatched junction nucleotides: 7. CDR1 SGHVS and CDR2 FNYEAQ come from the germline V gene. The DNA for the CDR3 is TGTGCCAGCAGCTTAGTTGCTAGCGGGGGGGCGGGAGATACGCAGTATTTT. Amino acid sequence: CASSLVASGGAGDTQYF.

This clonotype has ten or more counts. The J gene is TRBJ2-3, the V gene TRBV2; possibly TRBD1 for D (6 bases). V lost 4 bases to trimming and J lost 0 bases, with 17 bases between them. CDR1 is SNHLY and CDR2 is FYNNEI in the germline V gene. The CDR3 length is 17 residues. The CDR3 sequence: CASSASLGATSTDTQYF. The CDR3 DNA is TGTGCCAGCAGTGCCTCCCTGGGGGCCACTAGCACAGATACGCAGTATTTT.

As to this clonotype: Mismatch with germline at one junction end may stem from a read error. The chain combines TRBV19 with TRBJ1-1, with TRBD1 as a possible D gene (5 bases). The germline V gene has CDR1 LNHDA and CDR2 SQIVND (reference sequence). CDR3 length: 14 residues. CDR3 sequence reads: CASSIAEGNIEAFF. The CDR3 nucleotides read TGTGCCAGTAGTATCGCAGAGGGGAACATTGAAGCTTTCTTT.

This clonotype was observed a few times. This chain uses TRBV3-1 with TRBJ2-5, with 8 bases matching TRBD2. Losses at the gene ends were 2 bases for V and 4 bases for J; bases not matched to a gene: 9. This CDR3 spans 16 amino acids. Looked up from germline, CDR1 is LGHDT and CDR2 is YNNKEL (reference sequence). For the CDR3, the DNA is TGTGCCAGCAGCCAAACTCCATCGAGCGGGGGAGAGACCCAGTACTTC. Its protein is CASSQTPSSGGETQYF.

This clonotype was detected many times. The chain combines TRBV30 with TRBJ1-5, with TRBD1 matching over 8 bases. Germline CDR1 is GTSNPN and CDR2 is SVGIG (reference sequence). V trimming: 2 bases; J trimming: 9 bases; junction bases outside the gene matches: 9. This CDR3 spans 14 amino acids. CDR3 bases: TGTGCCTGGAGTACCACAGGGGGGGAGCGGCCCCAGCATTTT. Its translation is CAWSTTGGERPQHF.

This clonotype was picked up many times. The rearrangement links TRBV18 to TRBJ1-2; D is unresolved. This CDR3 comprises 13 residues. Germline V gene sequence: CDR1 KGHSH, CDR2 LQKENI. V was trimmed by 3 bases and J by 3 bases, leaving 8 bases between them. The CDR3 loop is CASSPGNDYGYTF. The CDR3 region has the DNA TGTGCCAGCTCACCCGGAAATGACTATGGCTACACCTTC. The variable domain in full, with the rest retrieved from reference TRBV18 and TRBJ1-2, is NAGVMQNPRHLVRRRGQEARLRCSPMKGHSHVYWYRQLPEEGLKFMVYLQKENIIDESGMPKERFSAEFPKEGPSILRIQQVVRGDSAAYFCASSPGNDYGYTFGSGTRLTVV.

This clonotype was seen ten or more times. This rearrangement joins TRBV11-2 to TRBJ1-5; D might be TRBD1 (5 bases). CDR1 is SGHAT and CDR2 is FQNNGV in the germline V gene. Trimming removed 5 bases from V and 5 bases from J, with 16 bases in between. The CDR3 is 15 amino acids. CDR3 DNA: TGTGCCAGCAGCCTTAGGGGCAGGGTTGATCAGCCCCAGCATTTT. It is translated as CASSLRGRVDQPQHF.

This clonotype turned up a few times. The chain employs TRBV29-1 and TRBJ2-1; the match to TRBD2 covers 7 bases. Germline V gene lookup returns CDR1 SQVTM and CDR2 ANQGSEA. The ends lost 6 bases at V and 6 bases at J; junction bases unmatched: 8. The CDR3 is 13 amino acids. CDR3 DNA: TGCAGCGTGGAGCGGGGCGGACTCAATGAGCAGTTCTTC. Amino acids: CSVERGGLNEQFF.

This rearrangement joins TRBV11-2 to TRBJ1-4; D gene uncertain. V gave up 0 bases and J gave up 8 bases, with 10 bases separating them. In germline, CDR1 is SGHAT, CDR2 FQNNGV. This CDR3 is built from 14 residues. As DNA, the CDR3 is TGTGCCAGCAGCTTAGACCGCCTTAGGGAAAAACTGTTTTTT. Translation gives CASSLDRLREKLFF.

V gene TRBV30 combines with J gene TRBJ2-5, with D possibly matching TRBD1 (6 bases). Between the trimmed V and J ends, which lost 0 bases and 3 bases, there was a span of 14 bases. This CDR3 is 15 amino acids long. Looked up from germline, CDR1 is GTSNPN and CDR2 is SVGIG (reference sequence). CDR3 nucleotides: TGTGCCTGGAGTGTACGGGGACACCCCAAAGAGACCCAGTACTTC. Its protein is CAWSVRGHPKETQYF.

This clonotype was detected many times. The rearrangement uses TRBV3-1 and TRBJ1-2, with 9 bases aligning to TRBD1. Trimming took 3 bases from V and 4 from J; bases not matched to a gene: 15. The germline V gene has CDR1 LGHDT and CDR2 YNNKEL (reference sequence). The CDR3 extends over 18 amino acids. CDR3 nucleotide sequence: TGTGCCAGCAGCCAGGACACAGGGGGCGCAGGTATAAGCTATGGCTACACCTTC. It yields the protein CASSQDTGGAGISYGYTF.

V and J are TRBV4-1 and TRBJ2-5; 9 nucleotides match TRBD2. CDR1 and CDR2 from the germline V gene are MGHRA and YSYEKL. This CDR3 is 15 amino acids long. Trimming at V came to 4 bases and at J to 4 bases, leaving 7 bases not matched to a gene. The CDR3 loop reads CASSRRTSVGETQYF. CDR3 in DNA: TGCGCCAGCAGCCGCCGGACTAGCGTAGGAGAGACCCAGTACTTC.

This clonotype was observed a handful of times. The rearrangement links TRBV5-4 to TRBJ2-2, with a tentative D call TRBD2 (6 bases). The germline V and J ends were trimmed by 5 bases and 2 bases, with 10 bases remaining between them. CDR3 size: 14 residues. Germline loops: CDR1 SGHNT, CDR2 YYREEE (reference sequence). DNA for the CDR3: TGTGCCAGCAGACAACTAGCAAACACCGGGGAGCTGTTTTTT. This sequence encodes CASRQLANTGELFF.

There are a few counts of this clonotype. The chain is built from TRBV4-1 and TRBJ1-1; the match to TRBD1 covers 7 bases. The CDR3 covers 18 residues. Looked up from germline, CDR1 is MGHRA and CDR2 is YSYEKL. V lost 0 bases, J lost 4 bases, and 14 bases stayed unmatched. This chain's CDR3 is CASSQDSTRGILGTEAFF. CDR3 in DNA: TGCGCCAGCAGCCAAGACTCGACCAGGGGGATTTTGGGCACTGAAGCTTTCTTT.